The T cell receptor (beta chain) under discussion was sequenced for a study of glioma-infiltrating T cells (dated by TCRdb to 2016 to 2017). At the level of the whole study: Low-grade gliomas were WHO grade II oligodendrogliomas or astrocytomas, and glioblastomas were WHO grade IV tumors sampled at initial rather than recurrent diagnosis. Dexamethasone was administered to glioma patients for six or fewer days before surgery. To gauge divergence between tissue and blood T-cell populations, every tissue-infiltrating repertoire was compared against the peripheral blood repertoire from the same patient. Sequencing coverage of roughly 4- to 11-fold of roughly 1 million peripheral T cells was targeted for blood libraries. The paired cohort comprised three low-grade glioma patients, under 10 primary glioblastoma patients and three non-glioma patients contributing non-neoplastic brain tissue. TCR alpha- and beta-chain repertoires were sequenced from glioma tissue, non-neoplastic brain tissue and matched peripheral blood mononuclear cells.

Broad study findings and their caveats: The group comparisons were based on small numbers of patients: three non-neoplastic, three low-grade glioma and fewer than ten glioblastoma patients. Only a very small number of CDR3 sequences turned up in both tissue and blood, a result put down to high CDR3 diversity combined with limited sampling. VJ-independent divergence between tissue and blood was below expectation in non-neoplastic patients but above expectation in all gliomas, especially low-grade gliomas. Patients with low tissue-blood divergence were marked by a signature set of shared blood CDR3 motifs, and that set was depleted in highly divergent patients.

As regards this clonotype: Its target antigen remains unknown. Qualities for individual bases were not recorded, and no much larger clone is one base off.

The iRepertoire nested amplicon-rescue multiplex PCR (arm-PCR) platform was used to amplify TCR alpha and beta CDR3 regions from RNA. The input for one-step reverse transcription and amplification was roughly 90-450 ng of tissue mRNA or PBMC total RNA. Following bead purification, Illumina adapters were added by a secondary multiplex PCR, and libraries between 200 and 400 bp were gel-purified. Libraries carried internal 6-nucleotide barcodes used for demultiplexing. Libraries were sequenced on an Illumina MiSeq with 2x220 or 2x250 nucleotide paired-end reads. Regarding the original processing steps: Paired reads were merged with FLASH 1.2.11 and aligned to the GRCh37 human genome with BWA-MEM before extracting TRA and TRB reads. For V and J assignment, an IMGT-derived reference of cassette sequences and CDR3 motifs that included pseudogenes was used. Reads were translated in three frames, and productive CDR3s were defined by a C…FGXG motif without stop codons. Unique combinations of V-J cassette pair and CDR3 amino acid sequence were defined as clonotypes. Reads were filtered by Hamming distance, thresholded by each sample's sequence error rate in mapped regions. The public reads were quality trimmed at Q25 with fastp and then assembled into clones with MiXCR by TCRdb, keeping productive beta chains. Rows are combined by CDR3 protein, so each entry shows the most common genes and DNA. These V and J calls rely on TCRdb rather than the paper's analysis. A total of approximately 400,000 distinct CDR3 sequences appear in this sample, 41% of them only once. The top ten hold 12% of the sample.

Spanning cysteine to phenylalanine, the CDR3 consists of 15 amino acids. This entry keeps only the CDR3 DNA: 45 bases, framed from base 1. The V end loses 7 bases and the J end loses 3 bases, and a stretch of 18 bases separates them. Surgical brain or tumor specimens were cryofrozen in liquid nitrogen immediately after resection, and peripheral blood cells were collected concurrently. Sequencing input: glioma tissue, nonneoplastic brain tissue, or PBMCs (not recorded which). The clonotype was recovered from a human donor with low-grade glioma or glioblastoma, undergoing nonglioma brain surgery, or in good health (not recorded which). The rearrangement combines TRBV12-3 or TRBV12-4 with TRBJ1-1, with a tentative D gene TRBD1 over 6 matching bases. The bases read TGTGCCAGCACCCCTCGCGGACAGTCAGACACTGAAGCTTTCTTT. Its product reads: CASTPRGQSDTEAFF.